One and the same sample provided the 23 T cell receptor beta chains below, sequenced in a study of T cell responses to AZD1222 COVID-19 vaccine. Clones were read by immunoSEQ multiplex PCR, and TCRdb kept only the in-frame ones, dropping some. Of more than 95,000 clones listed, around 89% were seen once; the top ten hold approximately 7%. The sequenced sample was peripheral blood, obtained on day 0 of AZD1222 vaccination. These receptors came from an adult in good health.

The chain recombines TRBV6-5 with TRBJ1-2; D is undetermined. V lost 0 bases and J lost 1, with 9 bases in between. CDR1 MNHEY and CDR2 SVGAGI come from the germline V gene. The CDR3 covers 15 residues. The CDR3 loop is CASSYSSQLNYGYTF. The CDR3 DNA is TGTGCCAGCAGTTACTCGTCTCAACTTAACTATGGCTACACCTTC.

The V and J genes are TRBV28 and TRBJ2-7; D gene uncertain. V lost 5 bases and J 2 bases, leaving 7 bases between the germline ends. Germline lookup yields CDR1 MDHEN and CDR2 SYDVKM. This CDR3 region has 12 residues. In DNA form, the CDR3 reads TGTGCCAGCAGTATCGCCGCCTACGAGCAGTACTTC. It encodes CASSIAAYEQYF.

The chain uses TRBV29-1 and TRBJ2-7, with unresolved D. From germline, CDR1 is SQVTM and CDR2 ANQGSEA. The CDR3 contains 12 residues. The V and J ends lost 5 bases and 4 bases respectively, with 12 bases between them. CDR3 sequence: CSVKGGVYEQYF. The CDR3 DNA follows: TGCAGCGTTAAAGGTGGGGTATACGAGCAGTACTTC.

The chain carries TRBV9 and TRBJ1-3, with 12 bases lining up with TRBD1. Germline values: CDR1 SGDLS, CDR2 YYNGEE. The CDR3 covers 19 residues. Germline trimming cut 3 bases from V and 1 base from J; bases unmatched to any gene: 11. CDR3 DNA sequence: TGTGCCAGCAGCGCTCCACGGGGACAGGGGGCTCGTTCTGGAAACACCATATATTTT. Translating gives CASSAPRGQGARSGNTIYF.

The chain couples TRBV9 to TRBJ2-1; the D is unclear. CDR1 and CDR2 from the germline V gene are SGDLS and YYNGEE. CDR3 length equals 12 residues. Trimming took off 0 bases at V and 12 bases at J, with 10 bases between the two ends. The CDR3 here is CASSVDSKGQFF. CDR3 DNA: TGTGCCAGCAGCGTAGATTCTAAAGGGCAGTTCTTC.

V usage is TRBV2 and J usage is TRBJ1-4; D uncertain. Germline V CDR1 and CDR2: SNHLY, FYNNEI. CDR3 size: 14 residues. V lost 7 bases to trimming and J lost 0 bases, with 9 bases between them. The CDR3 nucleotides are TGTGCCAGCAAGATGACCGCAACTAATGAAAAACTGTTTTTT. Protein product: CASKMTATNEKLFF. Complete variable domain (other parts from reference TRBV2 and TRBJ1-4): EPEVTQTPSHQVTQMGQEVILRCVPISNHLYFYWYRQILGQKVEFLVSFYNNEISEKSEIFDDQFSVERPDGSNFTLKIRSTKLEDSAMYFCASKMTATNEKLFFGSGTQLSVL.

The chain carries TRBV7-3 and TRBJ2-5, with D unclear. The germline V and J ends were trimmed by 4 bases and 4 bases, with 13 bases remaining between them. The CDR3 length is 14 residues. Per the germline V gene, CDR1 is SGHTA and CDR2 is FQGTGA. The CDR3: CASSSTPSLETQYF. In DNA, the CDR3 is TGTGCCAGCAGCTCCACCCCGAGCCTAGAGACCCAGTACTTC.

The table lists this clone with a count of one. This chain links TRBV6-2 or TRBV6-3 with TRBJ2-7; D tentatively fits TRBD1 or TRBD2 (5 bases each). Trimming took 4 bases from V and 4 from J, leaving 17 bases between them. Germline-derived CDR1 and CDR2 are MNHEY and SVGEGT. The CDR3 contains 15 residues. DNA of the CDR3: TGTGCCAGCAGTTCTTGGGGGAGTTCAGCGTACGAGCAGTACTTC. Protein: CASSSWGSSAYEQYF.

This chain connects TRBV19 to TRBJ2-2; D is uncertain. From germline, CDR1 is LNHDA and CDR2 SQIVND (reference sequence). This CDR3 has 13 residues. V dropped 2 bases and J dropped 7 bases, with 8 bases sitting between them. DNA of the CDR3: TGTGCCAGTAGTATAAACCGGAACGGGGAGCTGTTTTTT. It encodes CASSINRNGELFF.

The J gene is TRBJ1-1, the V gene TRBV10-3, with D tentatively TRBD1 (6 bases). Per germline, CDR1 ENHRY and CDR2 SYGVKD. With 10 bases removed from V and 2 bases from J, the gap between germline ends came to 11 bases. The CDR3 covers 12 residues. The DNA for the CDR3 is TGTGCCACGCGGACAGCTAACACTGAAGCTTTCTTT. Its translation is CATRTANTEAFF.

This sequence joins TRBV27 and TRBJ1-5; 7 bases map to TRBD1. Germline CDR1 MNHEY, CDR2 SMNVEV (reference sequence). The V gene end was trimmed by 5 bases and the J gene end by 2 bases; junction bases not matched to a gene: 6. The CDR3 is made up of 15 amino acids. The chain's CDR3 is CASSPRTGGNQPQHF. The CDR3 coding sequence is TGTGCCAGCAGTCCGCGGACAGGAGGCAATCAGCCCCAGCATTTT.

This chain links TRBV7-2 with TRBJ1-1, with 8 bases fitting TRBD1. V lost 5 bases, J lost 4 bases, and 6 bases stayed unmatched. Per the germline V gene, CDR1 is SGHTA and CDR2 is FQGNSA. This CDR3 spans 14 amino acids. The CDR3 here is CASSLYRGSTEAFF. The CDR3 DNA reads as TGTGCCAGCAGCCTGTACAGGGGGAGCACTGAAGCTTTCTTT.

This CDR3 reads CASSFGVQPQHF. The CDR3 region has the DNA TGTGCCAGCAGTTTTGGGGTCCAGCCCCAGCATTTT. The chain links TRBV28 to TRBJ1-5; D remains ambiguous. Germline CDR1 reads MDHEN; CDR2 reads SYDVKM. This CDR3 is 12 amino acids long. V was shortened by 3 bases and J by 7 bases, with 7 bases between the two germline ends.

This clone has just a few counts. The chain is built from TRBV28 and TRBJ2-7; D unresolved. Trimming left V 8 bases short and J 3 bases short, with 14 bases between. The CDR3 loop spans 13 amino acids. Germline assignment: CDR1 MDHEN and CDR2 SYDVKM. The CDR3 region has the DNA TGTGCCAGCCAATCCGGGTCGCTCTACGAGCAGTACTTC. This gives the protein CASQSGSLYEQYF.

The V call is TRBV19, the J call TRBJ2-2; no definite D call. The V end was cut by 5 bases, the J end by 7 bases, with 11 bases between. This CDR3 spans 13 amino acids. Germline V gene lookup returns CDR1 LNHDA and CDR2 SQIVND (reference sequence). CDR3 in amino acids: CASSGRYNGELFF. The CDR3 bases are TGTGCCAGTAGTGGCAGGTACAACGGGGAGCTGTTTTTT. The full variable domain, in which reference TRBV19 and TRBJ2-2 provide the parts outside the CDR3, is DGGITQSPKYLFRKEGQNVTLSCEQNLNHDAMYWYRQDPGQGLRLIYYSQIVNDFQKGDIAEGYSVSREKKESFPLTVTSAQKNPTAFYLCASSGRYNGELFFGEGSRLTVL.

This sequence joins TRBV28 and TRBJ1-1, with D possibly TRBD1 on 6 matching bases. Trimming left V 8 bases short and J 0 bases short, with 13 bases between. CDR3 length: 14 residues. Germline lookup yields CDR1 MDHEN and CDR2 SYDVKM. CDR3 region: CASSPGDMNTEAFF. The CDR3 DNA reads TGTGCCAGCTCCCCAGGGGATATGAACACTGAAGCTTTCTTT.

Here the CDR3 DNA reads TGTGCCAGCAGCTTGGTTGCGGGGGGTTTCACAGATACGCAGTATTTT. Residues: CASSLVAGGFTDTQYF. The genes are TRBV11-1 and TRBJ2-3, with 8 bases identical to TRBD2. The CDR3 has 16 residues. Germline loops: CDR1 SGHAT, CDR2 FQDESV (reference sequence). V was pared by 3 bases and J by 2 bases, with 7 bases of the junction left unmatched.

The genes are TRBV27 and TRBJ1-5, with 10 bases aligning to TRBD1. The CDR3 consists of 15 residues. J gave up 6 bases and V 4 bases, and 6 bases lay outside the gene matches. CDR1 MNHEY and CDR2 SMNVEV come from the germline V gene (reference sequence). CDR3 sequence reads: CASSSGGTGAQPQHF. CDR3 DNA: TGTGCCAGCAGTTCTGGTGGGACAGGGGCTCAGCCCCAGCATTTT.

The V and J genes are TRBV7-2 and TRBJ2-1; TRBD2 matches at 14 bases. V shed 6 bases, J shed 8 bases, and the junction held 6 bases outside the gene matches. Looked up from germline, CDR1 is SGHTA and CDR2 is FQGNSA. The CDR3 is 15 amino acids. In nucleotides, the CDR3 is TGTGCCAGCAGACCCCCGGGACTAGCGGGAGATGAGCAGTTCTTC. Translated, it gives CASRPPGLAGDEQFF.

This chain uses TRBV19 with TRBJ1-3; D gene unclear. Per the germline V gene, CDR1 is LNHDA and CDR2 is SQIVND (reference sequence). The CDR3 contains 12 residues. The CDR3 nucleotides read TGTGCGCGGGAAGACTCTGGAAACACCATATATTTT. This gives the protein CAREDSGNTIYF.

This chain connects TRBV3-1 (or the pseudogene TRBV3-2) to TRBJ2-1; D unresolved. V was clipped by 5 bases and J by 1 base, with 12 bases between them. The CDR3 spans 15 residues. CDR1 and CDR2 from the germline V gene are LGHDT and YNNKEL (reference sequence). The CDR3 region is CASSYGTNSYNEQFF. The CDR3 DNA sequence: TGTGCCAGCAGCTACGGCACCAATTCCTACAATGAGCAGTTCTTC.

The chain employs TRBV3-1 (or the pseudogene TRBV3-2) and TRBJ1-6, with TRBD1 as a possible D gene (5 bases). This CDR3 has 17 residues. Trimming cost V 1 base and J 5 bases, with 15 bases left between them. The germline V gene has CDR1 LGHDT and CDR2 YNNKEL (reference sequence). The CDR3 is CASSQAPPGIDNSPLHF. In DNA, the CDR3 is TGTGCCAGCAGCCAAGCCCCTCCAGGGATTGATAATTCACCCCTCCACTTT.

This chain joins TRBV12-3 or TRBV12-4 and TRBJ2-7; D is uncertain. V was trimmed by 3 bases and J by 2 bases, leaving 8 bases between them. The CDR3 runs 13 residues. Written as DNA, the CDR3 is TGTGCCAGCAGTTTTCTGGGTGCCTACGAGCAGTACTTC. The encoded protein is CASSFLGAYEQYF.